This passage covers 10 T cell receptor beta chains from one sample sequenced in a study of blood T cell repertoires in COVID-19. The protocol was immunoSEQ multiplex PCR, while the TCRdb copy is restricted to in-frame clones and leaves out a portion. This sample yields about 160,000 clones, of which over 70% are seen a single time; around 2.8% belongs to the top ten. The sequencing input was peripheral blood. The source of these receptors is a man between 65 and 80 years old with acute or convalescent COVID-19.

V gene TRBV5-1 combines with J gene TRBJ2-3; 7 nucleotides line up with TRBD2. The CDR3 spans 19 residues. The J segment lost 0 bases and the V segment lost 4 bases, leaving 17 bases of the junction unmatched. The germline V gene encodes CDR1 SGHRS and CDR2 YFSETQ. CDR3 protein: CASSPGLGLRPSSTDTQYF. The DNA of the CDR3 is TGCGCCAGCAGCCCCGGACTAGGTTTGAGGCCTTCTAGCACAGATACGCAGTATTTT.

The genes are TRBV4-2 and TRBJ2-6; 11 bases agree with TRBD1. The junction had 6 bases not matched to a gene; V was cut back by 0 bases and J by 2 bases. This CDR3 is built from 19 residues. Germline-derived CDR1 and CDR2 are LGHNA and YNFKEQ. The CDR3 is CASSQESGQGATGANVLTF. For the CDR3, the DNA is TGTGCCAGCAGCCAAGAGAGTGGACAGGGGGCTACTGGGGCCAACGTCCTGACTTTC.

The chain has TRBV4-1 and TRBJ2-3; 7 positions agree with TRBD2. Looked up from germline, CDR1 is MGHRA and CDR2 is YSYEKL. CDR3 size: 14 residues. Unmatched junction bases numbered 6, after V lost 0 bases and J lost 9 bases. In nucleotides, the CDR3 is TGCGCCAGCAGCCAAGAAGGGACTACCGAAACGCAGTATTTT. Amino acids: CASSQEGTTETQYF.

This chain uses TRBV7-2 with TRBJ2-7, with 9 positions matching TRBD1. Trimming took 4 bases from V and 6 from J; bases not matched to a gene: 4. The germline V gene encodes CDR1 SGHTA and CDR2 FQGNSA. This CDR3 comprises 13 residues. The CDR3 DNA reads TGTGCCAGCAGCTCGGACAGGGGTGGCGAGCAGTACTTC. It translates to CASSSDRGGEQYF.

The CDR3 DNA reads as TGCGCCAGCAGCCCCTTAGCGGGGGGTGGCACCGGGGAGCTGTTTTTT. Encoded protein: CASSPLAGGGTGELFF. The chain links TRBV5-1 to TRBJ2-2, with 10 positions matching TRBD2. CDR3 length: 16 residues. Trimming cost V 4 bases and J 4 bases; bases outside gene matches: 7. Germline loops: CDR1 SGHRS, CDR2 YFSETQ.

Only a few counts were recorded for this clone. The CDR3 coding sequence is TGTGCCAGCAGATACTCCTACGAGCAGTACTTC. Residues: CASRYSYEQYF. J is TRBJ2-7 and V is TRBV2; D ambiguous. V shed 6 bases and J shed 0 bases, with 3 bases lying between them. Germline CDR1 reads SNHLY; CDR2 reads FYNNEI. The CDR3 consists of 11 residues. Using reference TRBV2 and TRBJ2-7 for the parts outside the CDR3, the full variable domain is EPEVTQTPSHQVTQMGQEVILRCVPISNHLYFYWYRQILGQKVEFLVSFYNNEISEKSEIFDDQFSVERPDGSNFTLKIRSTKLEDSAMYFCASRYSYEQYFGPGTRLTVT.

This rearrangement joins TRBV6-5 to TRBJ1-6; 9 bases agree with TRBD1. CDR3 length: 15 amino acids. Per the germline V gene, CDR1 is MNHEY and CDR2 is SVGAGI. V shed 5 bases and J 7 bases; nucleotides not matched to a gene: 6. The CDR3: CASSRGQGGNSPLHF. The CDR3 nucleotides read TGTGCCAGCAGTCGGGGACAGGGCGGCAATTCACCCCTCCACTTT.

The rearrangement uses TRBV2 and TRBJ1-5; maybe TRBD1 (6 bases). V was clipped by 4 bases and J by 2 bases, with 9 bases between them. The CDR3 length is 14 residues. Germline V gives CDR1 SNHLY, CDR2 FYNNEI. CDR3 DNA sequence: TGTGCCAGCAGTGCGGACAGCGGCAATCAGCCCCAGCATTTT. Its protein product is CASSADSGNQPQHF.

V usage is TRBV12-3 or TRBV12-4 and J usage is TRBJ1-1, with 7 positions matching TRBD1. The V and J ends lost 6 bases and 5 bases, in that order; junction bases with no gene match: 3. The CDR3 is 12 residues long. The CDR3 here is CASRTTGTEAFF. The CDR3, as DNA: TGTGCCAGCAGAACGACAGGGACTGAAGCTTTCTTT.

The chain links TRBV7-9 to TRBJ1-2; maybe TRBD1 (5 bases). This CDR3 region has 13 residues. V was cut by 5 bases and J by 3 bases, with 10 bases left in between. The germline CDR1 and CDR2 sequences are SEHNR and FQNEAQ (reference sequence). The CDR3 nucleotides are TGTGCCAGCAGCCCCCGGGGGGACTATGGCTACACCTTC. It translates to CASSPRGDYGYTF.